One sample yielded the 9 T cell receptor beta chains listed below, sequenced in a study of Ad26.COV2.S vaccination and SARS-CoV-2 variants. TCRdb keeps only in-frame clones here, not all; method: immunoSEQ multiplex PCR. The sample includes about 410,000 clones, 89% of them seen just once. As to treatment: 15 to 20 received Ad26.COV2.S at low or high dose, single or two shots; several received placebo; per-sample allocation not given. It was on day 63 after the first vaccine or placebo injection that samples were taken. The material was peripheral blood, obtained in a trial of Ad26.COV2.S vaccine versus placebo. All receptors derive from a person between 18 and 65 years old who received the Ad26.COV2.S COVID-19 vaccine or a placebo.

This chain connects TRBV5-4 to TRBJ1-3; D call uncertain. The ends were cut back, 4 bases at V and 3 bases at J, with 11 bases in the middle. The CDR3 consists of 14 residues. Germline CDR1 SGHNT, CDR2 YYREEE (reference sequence). This chain's CDR3 is CASSIGSYGNTIYF. The CDR3 coding sequence is TGTGCCAGCAGCATCGGGAGTTATGGAAACACCATATATTTT.

The J gene is TRBJ2-3, the V gene TRBV7-9, with 8 bases fitting TRBD1. Per germline, CDR1 SEHNR and CDR2 FQNEAQ (reference sequence). CDR3 length: 15 residues. J was trimmed by 3 bases and V by 1 base; bases with no gene match: 3. The CDR3 is CASSLGTGWTDTQYF. The CDR3 DNA reads as TGTGCCAGCAGCTTAGGGACAGGGTGGACAGATACGCAGTATTTT.

This clone was found a few times. The CDR3 sequence: CASTDGSNYGYTF. CDR3 DNA: TGTGCCAGCACGGACGGGTCTAACTATGGCTACACCTTC. The chain couples TRBV28 to TRBJ1-2; D unclear. Germline assignment: CDR1 MDHEN and CDR2 SYDVKM. The CDR3 contains 13 residues. The V end was cut by 7 bases, the J end by 0 bases, with 9 bases between.

This rearrangement joins TRBV5-1 to TRBJ2-7; 9 positions agree with TRBD1. Germline CDR1 is SGHRS and CDR2 is YFSETQ. The ends lost 3 bases at V and 3 bases at J; junction bases unmatched: 4. This CDR3 has 14 residues. The DNA of the CDR3 is TGCGCCAGCAGCTGGACAGGGGATAACTACGAGCAGTACTTC. It is translated as CASSWTGDNYEQYF.

The V gene is TRBV6-2 or TRBV6-3, the J gene TRBJ1-6; the D is unclear. Germline V gene lookup returns CDR1 MNHEY and CDR2 SVGEGT. The CDR3 totals 14 residues. Trimming cost V 5 bases and J 7 bases, with 12 bases left between them. CDR3 DNA sequence: TGTGCCAGCAGTCTCTGGGATCCCAATTCACCCCTCCACTTT. Its protein product is CASSLWDPNSPLHF.

The CDR3 DNA follows: TGTGCCAGCGGGGACAGATCGGGGTCCTACGAGCAGTACTTC. Residues: CASGDRSGSYEQYF. V is TRBV19 and J is TRBJ2-7; the match to TRBD1 covers 7 bases. V lost 9 bases, J lost 1 base, and 9 bases stayed unmatched. Germline V gives CDR1 LNHDA, CDR2 SQIVND (reference sequence). The length of the CDR3 is 14 residues.

This CDR3 is CASSRRAISGRRRTDTQYF. The CDR3 DNA reads TGTGCCAGCAGCCGCCGGGCTATTAGCGGGAGGAGACGCACAGATACGCAGTATTTT. The chain employs TRBV3-1 (or the pseudogene TRBV3-2) and TRBJ2-3; 10 nucleotides line up with TRBD2. Germline loops: CDR1 LGHDT, CDR2 YNNKEL (reference sequence). The CDR3 has 19 amino acids. V was clipped by 4 bases and J by 1 base; unmatched bases: 14.

This clone occurred a few times. The rearrangement joins TRBV6-1 to TRBJ1-1; unclear D gene. Germline assignment: CDR1 MNHNS and CDR2 SASEGT. V lost 2 bases, J lost 0 bases, and 19 bases lay in between. This CDR3 has 18 amino acids. CDR3 protein: CASSEISGNSIMNTEAFF. The CDR3 nucleotides are TGTGCCAGCAGTGAAATTTCGGGAAACAGTATTATGAACACTGAAGCTTTCTTT.

This chain uses TRBV5-1 with TRBJ2-1; 8 bases are a match to TRBD2. The V and J ends lost 0 bases and 8 bases, in that order; junction bases with no gene match: 4. This CDR3 region has 14 residues. Germline CDR1 reads SGHRS; CDR2 reads YFSETQ. CDR3 in DNA: TGCGCCAGCAGCTTGGAGGCGGGAGGCTATGAGCAGTTCTTC. Protein: CASSLEAGGYEQFF.